The present TCR beta chain was sequenced within a study of cytomegalovirus exposure and HLA in healthy donors. The PCR was carried out with 60 Vbeta primers and 13 Jbeta primers. Sequenced by immunoSEQ multiplex PCR; TCRdb stores in-frame clones only, minus some. The profile shows 90,000 to 120,000 clones, 77% of them singletons. Points on this clone: Its antigen remains unknown.

Trimming shortened V by 4 bases and J by 1 base, and 13 bases separated the two germline ends. This CDR3 is built from 15 residues. The germline V gene encodes CDR1 SGHDT and CDR2 YYEEEE. Findings of the study overall: In a later analysis, compared with equally common non-associated chains, HLA-associated beta chains were more expanded. Later analysis identified several of the most significant clusters that appeared linked to common viral pathogens. Reports state that TCR beta sequences accurately predicted most subjects' HLA-A and HLA-B alleles. In a later analysis, TCR beta V- and J-gene trimming was associated with a missense DCLRE1C variant.

The origin of this receptor is a male donor in good health and CMV-seronegative. The sequenced material came from PBMCs. V is TRBV5-6 and J is TRBJ2-3, with no clear D. Written as DNA, the CDR3 is TGTGCCAGCAGCAAAACAGTCATCGGCACAGATACGCAGTATTTT. Its translation: CASSKTVIGTDTQYF.